This T cell receptor (beta chain) was sequenced during a study of shared clonotypes between healthy human individuals. Across the whole study: The plates for each donor numbered three CD4 naive, three CD4 memory, two CD8 naive and one CD8 memory.

General study results and limits: Sequencing depth was expected to affect clonotype sharing among donors. Generation of non-shared clonotypes was less probable than generation of clonotypes shared by all four donors. Rarefaction gave evidence that sorted-subset sequencing remained incomplete despite large depth.

Clones were sequenced by immunoSEQ multiplex PCR, and TCRdb holds only the in-frame ones, with some missing. Among 1.5 million to 1.9 million clones listed, about 98% were seen once. Germline CDR1 is MNHEY and CDR2 is SMNVEV (reference sequence). The CDR3 runs 15 residues. Trimming removed 6 bases at V and 0 bases at J, with 11 bases between. As for this clone: What it binds is not known.

V gene TRBV27 combines with J gene TRBJ2-2, with TRBD1 as a possible D gene (6 bases). What was sequenced was naive CD4+ T cells sorted from blood. As to subset: CD45RA+ positively selected. The origin of this receptor is a man younger than 45 in good health. The CDR3 nucleotides read TGTGCCAGCAGCCGTGACAGGACGAACACCGGGGAGCTGTTTTTT. It specifies CASSRDRTNTGELFF.